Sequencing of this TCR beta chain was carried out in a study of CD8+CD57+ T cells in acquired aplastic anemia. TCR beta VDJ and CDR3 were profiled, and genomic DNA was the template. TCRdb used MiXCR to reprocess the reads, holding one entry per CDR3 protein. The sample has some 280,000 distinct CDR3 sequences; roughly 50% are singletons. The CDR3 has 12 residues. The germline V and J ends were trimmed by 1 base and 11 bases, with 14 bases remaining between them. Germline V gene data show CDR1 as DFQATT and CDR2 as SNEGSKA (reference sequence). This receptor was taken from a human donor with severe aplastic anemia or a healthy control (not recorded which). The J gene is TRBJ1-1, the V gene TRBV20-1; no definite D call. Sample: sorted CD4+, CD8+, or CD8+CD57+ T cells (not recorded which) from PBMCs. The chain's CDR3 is CSARGWTGEAFF. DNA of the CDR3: TGCAGTGCTAGAGGATGGACCGGGGAGGCTTTCTTT.